The clone carrying this T cell receptor beta chain was seen at least ten times. What it binds is not known. RNA served as the template for amplifying TCR beta CDR3 regions. The workflow started with a first-round RT-PCR run with HTBI primers and then moved on to a second-round multiplex PCR. Each CDR3 protein gets one entry after TCRdb re-called the multiplex PCR reads with MiXCR. The data show around 1.1 million distinct CDR3 sequences, 36% seen once. This CDR3 spans 14 amino acids. Trimming removed 2 bases at V and 4 bases at J, with 6 bases between. The sample comes from a study of Graves' ophthalmopathy and Graves' hyperthyroidism. Whole-study results and caveats: Ophthalmopathy could be told apart from stable hyperthyroidism by a 13-signature model (87.88% sensitivity, roughly 80% specificity).

Other autoimmune disease, uncontrolled infection, pregnancy and lactation led to exclusion. The TCR originated in an adult man with Graves' hyperthyroidism. Specimen: peripheral blood or thyroid tissue (not recorded which). The V gene is TRBV12-3 or TRBV12-4, the J gene TRBJ1-6; D is unresolved. CDR3 sequence (DNA): TGTGCCAGCAGTTTATCGATTTATAATTCACCCCTCCACTTT. Translating it yields CASSLSIYNSPLHF.